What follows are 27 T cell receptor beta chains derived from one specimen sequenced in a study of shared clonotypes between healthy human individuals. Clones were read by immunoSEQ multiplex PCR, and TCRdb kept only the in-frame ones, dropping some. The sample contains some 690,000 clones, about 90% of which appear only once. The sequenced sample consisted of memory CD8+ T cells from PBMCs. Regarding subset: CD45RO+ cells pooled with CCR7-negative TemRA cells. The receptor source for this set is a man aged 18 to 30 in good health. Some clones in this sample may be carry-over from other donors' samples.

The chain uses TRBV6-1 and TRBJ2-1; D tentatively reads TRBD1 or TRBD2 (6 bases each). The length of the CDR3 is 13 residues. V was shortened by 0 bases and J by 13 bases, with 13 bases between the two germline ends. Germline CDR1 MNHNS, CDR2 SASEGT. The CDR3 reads CASSEAPTGLQFF. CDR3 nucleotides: TGTGCCAGCAGTGAAGCCCCGACAGGACTACAGTTCTTC.

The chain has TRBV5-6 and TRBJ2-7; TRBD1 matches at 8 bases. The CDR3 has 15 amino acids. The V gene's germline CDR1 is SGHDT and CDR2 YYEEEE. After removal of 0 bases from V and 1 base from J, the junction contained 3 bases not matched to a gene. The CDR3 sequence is CASSLVRDRSYEQYF. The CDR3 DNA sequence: TGTGCCAGCAGCTTGGTTCGGGACAGGTCCTACGAGCAGTACTTC.

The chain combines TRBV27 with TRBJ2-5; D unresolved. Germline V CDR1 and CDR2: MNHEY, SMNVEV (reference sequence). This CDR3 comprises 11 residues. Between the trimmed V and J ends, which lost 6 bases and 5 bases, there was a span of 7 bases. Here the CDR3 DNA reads TGTGCCAGCAGCGAAGGGGAGACCCAGTACTTC. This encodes CASSEGETQYF.

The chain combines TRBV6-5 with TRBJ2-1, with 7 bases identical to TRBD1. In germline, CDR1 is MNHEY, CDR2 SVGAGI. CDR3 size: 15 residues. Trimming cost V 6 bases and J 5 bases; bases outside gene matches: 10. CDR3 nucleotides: TGTGCCAGCAGCTACGGGACAGACCCGAACAATGAGCAGTTCTTC. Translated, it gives CASSYGTDPNNEQFF.

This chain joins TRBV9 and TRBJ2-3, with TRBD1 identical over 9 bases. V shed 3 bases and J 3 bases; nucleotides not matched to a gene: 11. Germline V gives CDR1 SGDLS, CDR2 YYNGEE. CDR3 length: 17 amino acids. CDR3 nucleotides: TGTGCCAGCAGCGCCCCTCCCCTGGACAGGGGAACAGATACGCAGTATTTT. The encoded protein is CASSAPPLDRGTDTQYF.

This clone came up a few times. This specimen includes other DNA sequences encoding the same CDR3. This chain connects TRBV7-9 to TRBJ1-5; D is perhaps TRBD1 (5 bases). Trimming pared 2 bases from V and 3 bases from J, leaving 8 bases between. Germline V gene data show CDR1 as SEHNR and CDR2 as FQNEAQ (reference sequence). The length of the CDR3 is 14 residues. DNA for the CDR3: TGTGCCAGCAGCTTACCAGGGTACAATCAGCCCCAGCATTTT. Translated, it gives CASSLPGYNQPQHF.

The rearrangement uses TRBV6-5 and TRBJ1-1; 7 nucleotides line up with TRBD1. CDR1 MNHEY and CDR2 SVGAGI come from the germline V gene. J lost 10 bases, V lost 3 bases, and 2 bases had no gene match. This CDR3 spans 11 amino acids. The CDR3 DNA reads TGTGCCAGCAGTTATGGGACAGTAGCTTTCTTT. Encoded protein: CASSYGTVAFF.

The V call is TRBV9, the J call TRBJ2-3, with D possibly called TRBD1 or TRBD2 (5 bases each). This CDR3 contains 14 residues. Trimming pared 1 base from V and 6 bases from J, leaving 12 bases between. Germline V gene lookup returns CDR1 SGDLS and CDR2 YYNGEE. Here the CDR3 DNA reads TGTGCCAGCAGCGTACCGACCGGGGCGGATACGCAGTATTTT. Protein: CASSVPTGADTQYF.

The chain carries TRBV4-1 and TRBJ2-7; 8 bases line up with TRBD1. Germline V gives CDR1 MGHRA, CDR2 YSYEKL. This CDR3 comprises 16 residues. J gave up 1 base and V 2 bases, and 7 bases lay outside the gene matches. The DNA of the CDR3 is TGCGCCAGCAGCCAACTCGTTGGACAGGGATCCTACGAGCAGTACTTC. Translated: CASSQLVGQGSYEQYF.

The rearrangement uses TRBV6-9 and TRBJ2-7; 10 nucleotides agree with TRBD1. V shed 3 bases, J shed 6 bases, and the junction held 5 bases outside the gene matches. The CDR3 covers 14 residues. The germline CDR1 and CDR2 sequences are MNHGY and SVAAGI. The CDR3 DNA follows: TGTGCCAGCAGTTACGGGACAGGGGCTTTCGAGCAGTACTTC. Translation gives CASSYGTGAFEQYF.

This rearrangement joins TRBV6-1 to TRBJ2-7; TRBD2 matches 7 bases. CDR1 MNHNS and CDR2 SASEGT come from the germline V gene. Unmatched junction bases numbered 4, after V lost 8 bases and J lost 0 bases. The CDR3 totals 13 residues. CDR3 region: CASPGGPSYEQYF. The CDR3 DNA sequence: TGTGCCAGCCCGGGAGGCCCCTCCTACGAGCAGTACTTC.

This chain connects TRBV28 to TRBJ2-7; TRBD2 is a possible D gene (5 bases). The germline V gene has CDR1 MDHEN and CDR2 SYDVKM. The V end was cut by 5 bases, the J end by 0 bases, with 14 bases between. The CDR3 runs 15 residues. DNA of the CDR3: TGTGCCAGCAGTGCTCTGGACTGGAGCTCCTACGAGCAGTACTTC. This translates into CASSALDWSSYEQYF.

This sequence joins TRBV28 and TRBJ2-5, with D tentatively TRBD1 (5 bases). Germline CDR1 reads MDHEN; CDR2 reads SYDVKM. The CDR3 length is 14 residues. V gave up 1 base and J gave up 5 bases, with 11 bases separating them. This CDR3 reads CASSLFDSRETQYF. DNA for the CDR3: TGTGCCAGCAGTTTATTTGACAGTCGGGAGACCCAGTACTTC.

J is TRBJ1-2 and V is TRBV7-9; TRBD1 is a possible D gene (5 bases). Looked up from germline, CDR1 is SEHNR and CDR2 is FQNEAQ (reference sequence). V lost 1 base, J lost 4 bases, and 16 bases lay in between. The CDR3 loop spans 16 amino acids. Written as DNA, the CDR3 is TGTGCCAGCAGCTTAGATTACAGGCCAAAGGGCTATGGCTACACCTTC. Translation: CASSLDYRPKGYGYTF.

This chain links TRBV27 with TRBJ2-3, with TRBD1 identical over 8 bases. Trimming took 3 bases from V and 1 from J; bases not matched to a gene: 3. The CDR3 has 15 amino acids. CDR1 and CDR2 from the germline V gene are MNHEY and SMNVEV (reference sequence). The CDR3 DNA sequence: TGTGCCAGCAGTTTGCTGGACAGGGGCACAGATACGCAGTATTTT. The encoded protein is CASSLLDRGTDTQYF.

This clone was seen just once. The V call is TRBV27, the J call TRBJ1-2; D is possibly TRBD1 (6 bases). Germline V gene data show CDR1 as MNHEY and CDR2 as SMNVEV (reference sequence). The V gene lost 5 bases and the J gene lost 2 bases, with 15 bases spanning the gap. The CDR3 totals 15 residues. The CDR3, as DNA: TGTGCCAGCAGTGTACAGGGACTACCGAACTATGGCTACACCTTC. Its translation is CASSVQGLPNYGYTF.

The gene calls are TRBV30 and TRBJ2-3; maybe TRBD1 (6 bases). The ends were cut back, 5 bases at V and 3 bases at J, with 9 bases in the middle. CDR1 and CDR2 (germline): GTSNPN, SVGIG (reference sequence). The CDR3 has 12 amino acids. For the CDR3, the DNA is TGTGCCTGGGGACAGAGGACAGATACGCAGTATTTT. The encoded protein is CAWGQRTDTQYF.

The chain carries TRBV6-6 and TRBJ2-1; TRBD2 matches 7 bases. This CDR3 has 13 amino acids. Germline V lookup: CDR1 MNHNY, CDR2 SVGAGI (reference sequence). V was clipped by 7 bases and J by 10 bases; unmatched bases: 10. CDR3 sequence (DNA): TGTGCCAGCAATCAATGGGGACTATCAGAGCAGTTCTTC. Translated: CASNQWGLSEQFF.

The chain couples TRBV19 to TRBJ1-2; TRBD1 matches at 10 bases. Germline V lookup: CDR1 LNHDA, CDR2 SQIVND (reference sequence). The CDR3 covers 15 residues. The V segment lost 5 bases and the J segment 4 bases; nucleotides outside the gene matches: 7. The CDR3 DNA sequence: TGTGCCAGTAGTTCCAGACAGGGGGCTGTCTATGGCTACACCTTC. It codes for CASSSRQGAVYGYTF.

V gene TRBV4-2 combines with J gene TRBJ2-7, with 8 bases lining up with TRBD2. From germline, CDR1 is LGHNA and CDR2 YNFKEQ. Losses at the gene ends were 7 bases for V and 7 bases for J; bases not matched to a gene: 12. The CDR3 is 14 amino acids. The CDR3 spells CASTPGGGAGEQYF. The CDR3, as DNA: TGTGCCAGCACCCCGGGGGGGGGAGCTGGGGAGCAGTACTTC.

This CDR3 reads CASSLEDRSSYNSPLHF. Here the CDR3 DNA reads TGTGCCAGCAGCTTAGAGGACAGGAGCTCCTATAATTCACCCCTCCACTTT. This rearrangement joins TRBV11-2 to TRBJ1-6, with 7 bases fitting TRBD1. There are 17 residues in the CDR3. Trimming took 0 bases from V and 0 from J; bases not matched to a gene: 2. From germline, CDR1 is SGHAT and CDR2 FQNNGV.

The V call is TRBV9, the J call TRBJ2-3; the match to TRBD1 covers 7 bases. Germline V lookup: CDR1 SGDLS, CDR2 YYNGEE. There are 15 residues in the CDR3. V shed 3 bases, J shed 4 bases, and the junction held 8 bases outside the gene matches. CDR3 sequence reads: CASSELGQSADTQYF. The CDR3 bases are TGTGCCAGCAGCGAATTGGGACAGAGCGCAGATACGCAGTATTTT.

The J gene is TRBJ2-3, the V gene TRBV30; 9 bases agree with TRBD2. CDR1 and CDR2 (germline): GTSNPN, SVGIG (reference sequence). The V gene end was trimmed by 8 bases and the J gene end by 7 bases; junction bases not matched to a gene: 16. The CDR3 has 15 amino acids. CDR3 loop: CARVGGLAGRNTQYF. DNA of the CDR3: TGTGCCAGAGTCGGCGGGCTAGCGGGAAGAAATACGCAGTATTTT.

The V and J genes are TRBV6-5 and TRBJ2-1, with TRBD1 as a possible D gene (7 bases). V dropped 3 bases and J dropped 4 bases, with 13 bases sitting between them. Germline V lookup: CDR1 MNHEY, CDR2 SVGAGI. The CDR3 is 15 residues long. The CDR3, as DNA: TGTGCCAGCAGTTATGACAGGGCGGGGTACAATGAGCAGTTCTTC. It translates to CASSYDRAGYNEQFF.

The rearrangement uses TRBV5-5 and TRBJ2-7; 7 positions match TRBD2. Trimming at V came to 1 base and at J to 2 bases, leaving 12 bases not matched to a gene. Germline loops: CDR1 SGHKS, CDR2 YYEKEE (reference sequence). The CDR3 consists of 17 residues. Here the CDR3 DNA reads TGTGCCAGCAGCTTGACCCCCCCGGGACTAACAGCCTACGAGCAGTACTTC. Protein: CASSLTPPGLTAYEQYF. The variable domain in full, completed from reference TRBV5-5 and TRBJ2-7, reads DAGVTQSPTHLIKTRGQQVTLRCSPISGHKSVSWYQQVLGQGPQFIFQYYEKEERGRGNFPDRFSARQFPNYSSELNVNALLLGDSALYLCASSLTPPGLTAYEQYFGPGTRLTVT.

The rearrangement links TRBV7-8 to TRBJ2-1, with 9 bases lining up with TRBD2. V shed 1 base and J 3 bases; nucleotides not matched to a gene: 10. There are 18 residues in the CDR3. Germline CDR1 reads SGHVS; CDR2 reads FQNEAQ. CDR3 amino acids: CASSLVGGGRGGYNEQFF. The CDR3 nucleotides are TGTGCCAGCAGCTTAGTAGGGGGCGGGAGGGGCGGCTACAATGAGCAGTTCTTC.

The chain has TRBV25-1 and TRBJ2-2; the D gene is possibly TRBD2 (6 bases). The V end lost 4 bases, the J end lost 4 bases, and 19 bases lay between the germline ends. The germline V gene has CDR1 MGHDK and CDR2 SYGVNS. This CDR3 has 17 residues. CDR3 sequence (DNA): TGTGCCAGCAGTGCTCGGGGGAGATTTGGGCGCACCGGGGAGCTGTTTTTT. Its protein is CASSARGRFGRTGELFF.